This TCR beta chain was sequenced during a study of blood T cell repertoires in COVID-19. For the study at large: Researchers got acute and convalescent COVID-19 samples from the United States, Italy and Spain. From T cells, B-cell-depleted T cells, or PBMCs came the material, which was cDNA or gDNA.

With 0 bases clipped from V and 7 bases from J, the junction kept 4 bases outside the gene matches. Germline V lookup: CDR1 MNHEY, CDR2 SMNVEV (reference sequence). The CDR3 extends over 14 amino acids. This clone has just a few counts. Authors' data handling: Nucleated cell counts were estimated from reference gene primer amplification. Libraries were prepared by immunoSEQ multiplex PCR; TCRdb keeps only in-frame clonotypes and omits some of them. That table is the source of V, J and clone size, and D and trimming were worked out from the DNA. The sample gives roughly 200,000 clones, 90% of which show up once; 0.55% to 0.8% is in the top ten.

The chain combines TRBV27 with TRBJ1-2, with 8 bases matching TRBD1. The origin of this receptor is a man in his fifties with acute or convalescent COVID-19. Sequencing input: peripheral blood. CDR3 protein: CASSLSRTGFGYTF. In DNA, the CDR3 is TGTGCCAGCAGTTTATCACGGACAGGGTTTGGCTACACCTTC.